This entry describes one T cell receptor beta chain. The antigen remains unidentified. CDR3 length: 13 residues. Germline V gene lookup returns CDR1 SNHLY and CDR2 FYNNEI. Trimming removed 10 bases from V and 1 base from J, with 11 bases in between. This sample stems from a study of T cell repertoires in cytomegalovirus infection. In the study overall: Selected CMV epitopes included recently identified HLA-C-restricted ones as well as well-studied HLA-B-restricted ones.

TCRdb ran MiXCR on the reads and lists one entry per CDR3 protein. Altogether 800,000 to 950,000 distinct CDR3 sequences are present, 30% to 35% being singletons, with the ten largest covering roughly an eighth. Study-level points and caveats: Public TCR beta family frequency separated CMV-and-HLA carriers, including in an independent cohort.

Sample: cultured CD8+ T cells from PBMCs, taken from culture after CMV antigen stimulation. This receptor was identified in a human donor in good health (CMV status not recorded). Some clones in this sample may be carry-over from other donors' samples. The rearrangement joins TRBV2 to TRBJ2-1; TRBD2 might be the D (6 bases). The CDR3 coding sequence is TGTGCCATTTGGGGGGTATCCTACAATGAGCAGTTCTTC. This codes for CAIWGVSYNEQFF.